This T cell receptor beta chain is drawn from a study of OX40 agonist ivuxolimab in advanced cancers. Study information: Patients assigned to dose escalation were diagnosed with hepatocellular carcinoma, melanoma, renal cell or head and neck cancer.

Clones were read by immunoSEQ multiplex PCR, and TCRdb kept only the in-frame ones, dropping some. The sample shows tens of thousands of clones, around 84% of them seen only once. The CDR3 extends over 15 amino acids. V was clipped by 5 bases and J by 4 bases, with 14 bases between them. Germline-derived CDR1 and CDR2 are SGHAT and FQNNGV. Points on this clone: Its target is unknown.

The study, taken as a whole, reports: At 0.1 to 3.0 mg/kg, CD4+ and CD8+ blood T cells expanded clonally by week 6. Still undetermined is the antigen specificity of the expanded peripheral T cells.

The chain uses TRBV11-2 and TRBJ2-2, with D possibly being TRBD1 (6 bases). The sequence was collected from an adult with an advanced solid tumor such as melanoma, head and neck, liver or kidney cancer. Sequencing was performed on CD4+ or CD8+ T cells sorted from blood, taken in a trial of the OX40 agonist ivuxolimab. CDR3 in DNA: TGTGCCAGCAGCCAAAACAGGGCAGGCACCGGGGAGCTGTTTTTT. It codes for CASSQNRAGTGELFF.